This T cell receptor (beta chain) appears in the sequencing data of a study of CD8 T cells in ankylosing spondylitis (dated by TCRdb to the late 2010s). General notes on the study: To find TCR variants linked to disease, the study profiled T cell receptor beta repertoires in ankylosing spondylitis patients and healthy donors. In total, the full study cohort was made up of some 110 healthy donors and roughly 27 ankylosing spondylitis patients. Peripheral blood samples were taken, and synovial fluid was additionally collected from ankylosing spondylitis patients.

This clonotype was picked up a small number of times. This clone's antigen is unknown. Per-base quality was not reported, and no clone a single base away is much larger than it. Paper-wide results and their limitations: Blood from ankylosing spondylitis patients appeared to be characterized by a TCR beta motif made up of several highly homologous amino acid variants. The disease-linked clones were reported as significantly enriched in matched synovial fluid samples from ankylosing spondylitis patients. The disease-linked clones showed a CD8+ phenotype and occurred at relatively low frequencies in peripheral blood. Some motif variants were previously reported in synovial fluid and blood of reactive arthritis patients, suggesting common disease-initiation mechanisms.

The germline V gene (reference sequence) specifies LNHNV as CDR1 and YYDKDF as CDR2. V is pruned by 4 bases and J by 4 bases, leaving 10 bases of the junction without a gene match. The CDR3 covers 15 residues, taking in both the cysteine and the phenylalanine. Only CDR3 DNA is held: 45 bases, read in frame from base 1. This sample was sequenced with an Illumina HiSeq 2500. Quantitative 5'-RACE with molecular barcodes was used to prepare TCR beta libraries. As for how the authors treated the data: A new computational method, built on a probabilistic model of VDJ rearrangement, was used to identify disease-linked TCR variants. Through fastp at Q25 and MiXCR, TCRdb rebuilt clones from the public reads, retaining in-frame beta chains. Each entry is one CDR3 protein sequence, shown with its most common DNA and genes. For this entry, the V and J calls and clone size follow TCRdb and not the study's own pipeline. The sample table shows 800,000 to 900,000 distinct CDR3 sequences, and over 9.5% are seen once. The ten largest clonotypes hold 0.51% of the sample.

In this chain, TRBV15 is recombined with TRBJ2-7; TRBD2 aligns with 7 central bases. Source material: blood, either unsorted or a sorted T cell fraction (not recorded which). The origin of this receptor is a male donor with ankylosing spondylitis. The CDR3 amino acid sequence is: CATSTLGGGSYEQYF. The base sequence is TGTGCCACCAGCACACTCGGCGGGGGTAGTTACGAGCAGTACTTC. The entire variable domain, with the stretches around the CDR3 drawn from the reference TRBV15 and TRBJ2-7 proteins, is DAMVIQNPRYQVTQFGKPVTLSCSQTLNHNVMYWYQQKSSQAPKLLFHYYDKDFNNEADTPDNFQSRRPNTSFCFLDIRSPGLGDTAMYLCATSTLGGGSYEQYFGPGTRLTVT.